The 2 T cell receptor beta chains below all came from one sample that was sequenced in a study of vaccination effects on CD4 cells after COVID-19. For these TCRs, the target antigens are not known. Prior to sequencing, the ViraFEST assay stimulated PBMC with viral peptide pools, which expanded the antigen-specific CD4+ T cells. Having been cultured for 10 days, the cells underwent CD4+ T cell isolation. Infection dated between March and December 2020, before the Alpha, Beta and Delta variants reached the United States. Participants were vaccinated with two doses of either the BNT162b2 or mRNA-1273 vaccine. Produced via immunoSEQ multiplex PCR; TCRdb's table is partial and in-frame only. Of about 15,000 clones in the sample, roughly three quarters were seen once. Sequences were derived from CD4+ T cells from PBMCs cultured with HCoV-NL63 spike peptides, sampled after COVID-19 vaccination. These receptors were collected from a human donor who had a prior SARS-CoV-2 infection.

The V and J genes are TRBV28 and TRBJ2-7; 8 nucleotides line up with TRBD2. Per germline, CDR1 MDHEN and CDR2 SYDVKM. The CDR3 sequence is 16 residues long. Germline trimming cut 6 bases from V and 2 bases from J; bases unmatched to any gene: 12. The CDR3 spells CASRSRVSSGPYEQYF. In DNA form, the CDR3 reads TGTGCCAGCAGATCAAGGGTGTCTAGCGGGCCCTACGAGCAGTACTTC.

The genes are TRBV2 and TRBJ2-1, with 13 bases fitting TRBD2. Germline loops: CDR1 SNHLY, CDR2 FYNNEI. The CDR3 is 20 residues long. The junction had 12 bases not matched to a gene; V was cut back by 3 bases and J by 1 base. CDR3 region: CASSDIAIWTSGGSYNEQFF. The DNA for the CDR3 is TGTGCCAGCAGTGACATCGCAATCTGGACTAGCGGGGGTTCCTACAATGAGCAGTTCTTC.